Listed here is a single TCR beta chain. In germline, CDR1 is SNHLY, CDR2 FYNNEI. CDR3 length: 14 residues. This entry comes from a study of monozygotic twins with inflammatory bowel disease. The study subjected TCRalpha and TCRbeta cDNA to two nested PCRs of around 15 and 9 cycles. TCRdb reprocessed the 5' RACE reads; each CDR3 protein has one entry and no DNA is given. The sample includes tens of thousands of distinct CDR3 sequences. Sequenced sample: blood. The rearrangement links TRBV2 to TRBJ2-1; the TCRdb call, TRBD2, lacks DNA for checking. The source of this sequence is a human donor with ulcerative colitis or Crohn's disease, or a healthy co-twin of an affected twin (not recorded which). CDR3 amino acids: CASGIRGGQAEQFF.